This TCR beta chain was found in a study of blood T cell repertoires in COVID-19. Looking at the study overall: Acute and convalescent COVID-19 samples came from the United States, Italy and Spain. PBMCs, B-cell-depleted T cells, or T cells provided the cDNA or gDNA that made up the material.

Per the authors' pipeline: Amplification from reference gene primers served as the basis for estimated nucleated cell counts. Clones were read by immunoSEQ multiplex PCR, and TCRdb kept only the in-frame ones, dropping some. V, J and clone size derive from that table, while D and trimming were established from the DNA sequence. The sample contains roughly 190,000 clones, 75% to 90% of which appear only once. This CDR3 has 14 residues. Per the germline V gene, CDR1 is LGHDT and CDR2 is YNNKEL (reference sequence). Trimming removed 2 bases from V and 4 bases from J, with 11 bases in between. This chain links TRBV3-1 (or the pseudogene TRBV3-2) with TRBJ1-1; no clear D gene. Source material: peripheral blood. The TCR originated in a man younger than 40 with acute or convalescent COVID-19. The CDR3 sequence: CASSQMERSTEAFF. DNA for the CDR3: TGTGCCAGCAGCCAAATGGAACGGAGCACTGAAGCTTTCTTT.